Listed here are 20 T cell receptor beta chains from one sample, sequenced in a study of shared clonotypes between healthy human individuals. TCRdb keeps only in-frame clones here, not all; method: immunoSEQ multiplex PCR. The sample includes hundreds of thousands of clones, 77% seen only once; the top ten take about 11%. Material: PBMCs. The receptors come from a woman aged 35 to 49 in good health. Some clones in this sample may be carry-over from other donors' samples.

The gene calls are TRBV10-3 and TRBJ1-1, with D maybe TRBD1 (6 bases). The V end lost 2 bases, the J end lost 0 bases, and 16 bases lay between the germline ends. This CDR3 spans 17 amino acids. CDR1 is ENHRY, CDR2 SYGVKD, per germline. CDR3 protein: CAISESRPGQVNTEAFF. The CDR3, as DNA: TGTGCCATCAGTGAGAGTAGGCCGGGACAAGTGAACACTGAAGCTTTCTTT.

The chain joins TRBV5-1 to TRBJ2-3; 9 bases map to TRBD2. J lost 1 base, V lost 3 bases, and 6 bases had no gene match. This CDR3 is 16 amino acids long. CDR1 is SGHRS and CDR2 is YFSETQ in the germline V gene. The CDR3 DNA reads TGCGCCAGCAGCTGGGGAATAGCGGGGGGCACAGATACGCAGTATTTT. This gives the protein CASSWGIAGGTDTQYF. Combining the CDR3 with reference TRBV5-1 and TRBJ2-3 gives the whole variable domain KAGVTQTPRYLIKTRGQQVTLSCSPISGHRSVSWYQQTPGQGLQFLFEYFSETQRNKGNFPGRFSGRQFSNSRSEMNVSTLELGDSALYLCASSWGIAGGTDTQYFGPGTRLTVL.

Of note for this clone: A single base is all that separates this from a far larger clone, so a read error is likely. The CDR3 end shows no conserved phenylalanine or tryptophan, and so a read error is likely. This chain uses TRBV29-1 with TRBJ2-3, with 7 bases lining up with TRBD2. V gave up 2 bases and J gave up 5 bases; unmatched junction bases: 7. This CDR3 region has 14 residues. The germline gives CDR1 SQVTM, CDR2 ANQGSEA. CDR3 residues: CSVESAGLQDTQYL. Here the CDR3 DNA reads TGCAGCGTTGAATCTGCGGGACTACAAGATACGCAGTATCTT.

As concerns this clone: An end of the junction does not agree with germline; a read error may underlie this. The gene calls are TRBV7-2 and TRBJ2-5; 12 bases fit TRBD2. CDR1 SGHTA and CDR2 FQGNSA come from the germline V gene. CDR3 size: 15 residues. The CDR3 DNA reads TGTGCCAGCAGCCTAGCGGGAGGGGGGAAAGAGACCCAGTACTTC. This encodes CASSLAGGGKETQYF.

This chain uses TRBV6-1 with TRBJ2-7; 10 bases agree with TRBD1. This CDR3 spans 13 amino acids. V shed 7 bases, J shed 5 bases, and the junction held 5 bases outside the gene matches. The germline V gene encodes CDR1 MNHNS and CDR2 SASEGT. In DNA, the CDR3 is TGTGCCAGCACGAGGACAGGGGGTGACGAGCAGTACTTC. It is translated as CASTRTGGDEQYF.

The chain combines TRBV29-1 with TRBJ2-3; a weak D match, TRBD1 (6 bases). The germline V and J ends were trimmed by 8 bases and 0 bases, with 12 bases remaining between them. The CDR3 has 13 amino acids. Germline V gives CDR1 SQVTM, CDR2 ANQGSEA. In DNA form, the CDR3 reads TGCAGCTACGGGACACTGAGCACAGATACGCAGTATTTT. It codes for CSYGTLSTDTQYF.

Details on this clone: With a far larger clone one base away, a read error is the likely cause. The rearrangement joins TRBV5-4 to TRBJ1-2; 7 nucleotides agree with TRBD1. The V and J ends lost 3 bases and 6 bases, in that order; junction bases with no gene match: 5. The CDR3 is made up of 13 amino acids. Germline CDR1 SGHNT, CDR2 YYREEE (reference sequence). CDR3 bases: TGTGCCAGCAGCTCGGACAGGAGCCATGGCTACACCTTC. It is translated as CASSSDRSHGYTF.

This chain uses TRBV29-1 with TRBJ1-1, with D hard to call. The V end lost 7 bases, the J end lost 0 bases, and 12 bases lay between the germline ends. CDR3 length: 13 amino acids. Germline V gene lookup returns CDR1 SQVTM and CDR2 ANQGSEA. The CDR3 loop is CSANWVMNTEAFF. In DNA, the CDR3 is TGCAGCGCTAACTGGGTCATGAACACTGAAGCTTTCTTT. Based on the CDR3 plus reference TRBV29-1 and TRBJ1-1, the full variable domain is SAVISQKPSRDICQRGTSLTIQCQVDSQVTMMFWYRQQPGQSLTLIATANQGSEATYESGFVIDKFPISRPNLTFSTLTVSNMSPEDSSIYLCSANWVMNTEAFFGQGTRLTVV.

The chain couples TRBV10-3 to TRBJ1-2; TRBD1 aligns across 8 bases. From germline, CDR1 is ENHRY and CDR2 SYGVKD. The J segment lost 5 bases and the V segment lost 5 bases, leaving 4 bases of the junction unmatched. This CDR3 is 13 amino acids long. The DNA of the CDR3 is TGTGCCATCAGTAGTGACAGGGGATATGGCTACACCTTC. Translated, it gives CAISSDRGYGYTF.

This clone appeared a few times. This chain links TRBV2 with TRBJ1-2; 8 nucleotides match TRBD1. With V trimmed by 3 bases and J by 7 bases, 1 base remained unmatched. CDR1 is SNHLY and CDR2 is FYNNEI in the germline V gene. The CDR3 is 12 residues long. The CDR3 DNA follows: TGTGCCAGCAGTGACAGGGGGCCTGGCTACACCTTC. This sequence encodes CASSDRGPGYTF.

This sequence joins TRBV7-9 and TRBJ1-3, with D possibly being TRBD1 (6 bases). Trimming removed 5 bases from V and 4 bases from J, with 18 bases in between. Germline CDR1 reads SEHNR; CDR2 reads FQNEAQ (reference sequence). This CDR3 spans 16 amino acids. As DNA, the CDR3 is TGTGCCAGCAGCACCTCCTCAGGGGTACAGGGAAACACCATATATTTT. Translating it yields CASSTSSGVQGNTIYF.

This clone was recorded once. A single base is all that separates this from a far larger clone, so a read error is likely. The chain joins TRBV10-3 to TRBJ1-1, with 9 bases lining up with TRBD1. Germline lookup yields CDR1 ENHRY and CDR2 SYGVKD. The CDR3 length is 13 residues. The junction had 3 bases not matched to a gene; V was cut back by 7 bases and J by 3 bases. The CDR3 sequence is CAITRTGDTEAFF. DNA of the CDR3: TGTGCCATCACCCGGACAGGGGACACTGAAGCTTTCTTT.

The gene calls are TRBV5-1 and TRBJ2-3, with D perhaps TRBD2 (6 bases). The CDR3 extends over 19 amino acids. Germline V gene sequence: CDR1 SGHRS, CDR2 YFSETQ. The V gene lost 0 bases and the J gene lost 0 bases, with 20 bases spanning the gap. The CDR3 DNA is TGCGCCAGCAGCTTGGGGGTTAGCGGAGGAGCCGTAAGCACAGATACGCAGTATTTT. Translated, it gives CASSLGVSGGAVSTDTQYF. The entire variable domain, with the rest obtained from reference TRBV5-1 and TRBJ2-3, is as follows: KAGVTQTPRYLIKTRGQQVTLSCSPISGHRSVSWYQQTPGQGLQFLFEYFSETQRNKGNFPGRFSGRQFSNSRSEMNVSTLELGDSALYLCASSLGVSGGAVSTDTQYFGPGTRLTVL.

V gene TRBV7-9 combines with J gene TRBJ2-1, with 8 bases aligning to TRBD2. The CDR3 length is 17 residues. V shed 5 bases, J shed 5 bases, and the junction held 14 bases outside the gene matches. Germline CDR1 and CDR2: SEHNR and FQNEAQ (reference sequence). CDR3 sequence: CASSPVRGSGINNEQFF. DNA for the CDR3: TGTGCCAGCAGCCCAGTCAGGGGTAGCGGGATTAACAATGAGCAGTTCTTC.

This chain joins TRBV27 and TRBJ2-3; D is unclear. Germline V lookup: CDR1 MNHEY, CDR2 SMNVEV (reference sequence). CDR3 size: 14 residues. Trimming shortened V by 6 bases and J by 1 base, and 11 bases separated the two germline ends. Here the CDR3 reads CASRGMGGTDTQYF. CDR3 DNA: TGTGCCAGCAGGGGGATGGGTGGCACAGATACGCAGTATTTT.

V is TRBV10-2 and J is TRBJ1-1; D unclear. The CDR3 loop spans 15 amino acids. The germline CDR1 and CDR2 sequences are WSHSY and SAAADI. V was cut by 2 bases and J by 2 bases, with 12 bases left in between. The CDR3 sequence is CASSEHGGRNTEAFF. CDR3 nucleotide sequence: TGCGCCAGCAGTGAGCACGGCGGAAGAAACACTGAAGCTTTCTTT.

The chain is built from TRBV10-3 and TRBJ2-1; TRBD2 matches 9 bases. The germline CDR1 and CDR2 sequences are ENHRY and SYGVKD. The V gene end was trimmed by 3 bases and the J gene end by 6 bases; junction bases not matched to a gene: 3. This CDR3 region has 14 residues. CDR3 bases: TGTGCCATCAGTGAAAGACTAGCGGCCAATGAGCAGTTCTTC. Its protein product is CAISERLAANEQFF.

V is TRBV11-2 and J is TRBJ2-7; TRBD2 agrees at 8 bases. Unmatched junction bases numbered 15, after V lost 10 bases and J lost 7 bases. The CDR3 covers 14 residues. Germline loops: CDR1 SGHAT, CDR2 FQNNGV. CDR3 loop: CATSFLAAGGEQYF. The CDR3 DNA reads as TGTGCCACCTCGTTTCTAGCGGCGGGGGGAGAGCAGTACTTC.

With respect to this clone: This likely reflects a read error, since a far larger clone is one base away. The chain employs TRBV5-1 and TRBJ2-6; D may correspond to TRBD1 or TRBD2 (6 bases each). The CDR3 runs 16 residues. The germline gives CDR1 SGHRS, CDR2 YFSETQ. CDR3 region: CASSPRGDSGATVLTF. DNA of the CDR3: TGCGCCAGCAGCCCAAGGGGGGACTCTGGGGCCACCGTCCTGACTTTC.

The chain employs TRBV15 and TRBJ2-3, with D hard to call. Germline CDR1 and CDR2: LNHNV and YYDKDF (reference sequence). The V end was cut by 1 base, the J end by 3 bases, with 14 bases between. The CDR3 is made up of 16 amino acids. The CDR3 reads CATSRGPLLFTDTQYF. CDR3 sequence (DNA): TGTGCCACCAGCAGAGGTCCCCTACTCTTTACAGATACGCAGTATTTT.